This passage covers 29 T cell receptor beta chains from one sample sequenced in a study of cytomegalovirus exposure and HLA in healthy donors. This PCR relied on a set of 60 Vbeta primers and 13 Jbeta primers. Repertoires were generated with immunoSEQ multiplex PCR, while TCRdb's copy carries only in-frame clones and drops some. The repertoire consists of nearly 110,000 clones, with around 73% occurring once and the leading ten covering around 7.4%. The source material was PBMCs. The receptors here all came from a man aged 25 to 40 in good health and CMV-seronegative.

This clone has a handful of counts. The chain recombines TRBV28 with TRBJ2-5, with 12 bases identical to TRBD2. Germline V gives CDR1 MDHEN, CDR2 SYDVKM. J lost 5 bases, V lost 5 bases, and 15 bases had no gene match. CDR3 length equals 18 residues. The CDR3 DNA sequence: TGTGCCAGCAGTCCGACAGGGTGGACTAGCGGGGAGCCGGAGACCCAGTACTTC. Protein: CASSPTGWTSGEPETQYF.

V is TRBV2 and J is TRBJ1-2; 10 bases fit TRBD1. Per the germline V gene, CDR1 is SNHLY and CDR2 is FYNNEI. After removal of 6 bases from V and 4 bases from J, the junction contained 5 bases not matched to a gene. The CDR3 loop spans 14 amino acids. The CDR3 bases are TGTGCCAGCAGGGGGACAGGGGTCTCCTATGGCTACACCTTC. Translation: CASRGTGVSYGYTF.

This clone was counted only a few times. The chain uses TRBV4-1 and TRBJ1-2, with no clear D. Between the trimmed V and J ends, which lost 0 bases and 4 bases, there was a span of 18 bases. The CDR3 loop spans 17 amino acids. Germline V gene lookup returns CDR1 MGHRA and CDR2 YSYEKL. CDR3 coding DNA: TGCGCCAGCAGCCAAGATAATAACGAGGCCACGGTCTATGGCTACACCTTC. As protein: CASSQDNNEATVYGYTF.

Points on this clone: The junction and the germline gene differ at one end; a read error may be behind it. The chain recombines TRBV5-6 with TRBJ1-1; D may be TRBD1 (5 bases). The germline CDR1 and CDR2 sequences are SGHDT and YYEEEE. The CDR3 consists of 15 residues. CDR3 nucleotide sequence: TGTGCCAGCAACTTGATCGGGAGGGGTAACACTGAAGCTTTCTTT. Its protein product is CASNLIGRGNTEAFF.

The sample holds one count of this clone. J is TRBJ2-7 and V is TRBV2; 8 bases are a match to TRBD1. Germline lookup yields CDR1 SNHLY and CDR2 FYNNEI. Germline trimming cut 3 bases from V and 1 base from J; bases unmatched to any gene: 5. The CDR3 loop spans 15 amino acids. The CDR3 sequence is CASSDWDRRSYEQYF. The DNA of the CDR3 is TGTGCCAGCAGTGACTGGGACAGGAGATCCTACGAGCAGTACTTC. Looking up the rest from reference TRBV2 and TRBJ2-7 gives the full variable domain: EPEVTQTPSHQVTQMGQEVILRCVPISNHLYFYWYRQILGQKVEFLVSFYNNEISEKSEIFDDQFSVERPDGSNFTLKIRSTKLEDSAMYFCASSDWDRRSYEQYFGPGTRLTVT.

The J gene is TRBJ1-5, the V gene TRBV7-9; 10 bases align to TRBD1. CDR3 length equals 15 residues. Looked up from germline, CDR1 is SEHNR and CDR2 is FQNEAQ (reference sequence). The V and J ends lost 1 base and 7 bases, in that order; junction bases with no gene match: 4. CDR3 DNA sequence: TGTGCCAGCAGCTTAGGGGGGACAGGGGAGCAGCCCCAGCATTTT. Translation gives CASSLGGTGEQPQHF.

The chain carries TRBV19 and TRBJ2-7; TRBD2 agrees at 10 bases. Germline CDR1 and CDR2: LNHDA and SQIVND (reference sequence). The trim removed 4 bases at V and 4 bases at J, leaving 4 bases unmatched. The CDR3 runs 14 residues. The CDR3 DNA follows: TGTGCCAGTAGTACTAGCGGGAGCTCTTACGAGCAGTACTTC. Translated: CASSTSGSSYEQYF.

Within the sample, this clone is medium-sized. DNA for the CDR3: TGTGCCAGCAGTCCCCCGACTCGTGAGCAGTTCTTC. Its translation: CASSPPTREQFF. The V and J genes are TRBV27 and TRBJ2-1; D gene unclear. CDR1 is MNHEY, CDR2 SMNVEV, per germline (reference sequence). The CDR3 spans 12 residues. V lost 5 bases, J lost 9 bases, and 11 bases lay in between.

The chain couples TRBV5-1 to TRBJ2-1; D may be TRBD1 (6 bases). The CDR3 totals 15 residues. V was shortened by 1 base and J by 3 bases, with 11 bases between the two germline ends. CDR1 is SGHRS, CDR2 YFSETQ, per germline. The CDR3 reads CASSLTGMDYNEQFF. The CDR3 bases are TGCGCCAGCAGCTTGACAGGGATGGACTACAATGAGCAGTTCTTC.

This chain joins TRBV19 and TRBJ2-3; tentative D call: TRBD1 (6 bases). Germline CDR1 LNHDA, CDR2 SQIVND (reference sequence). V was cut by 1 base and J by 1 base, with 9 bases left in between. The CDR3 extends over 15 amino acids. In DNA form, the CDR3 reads TGTGCCAGTAGTATAGGGACAGCCCGCACAGATACGCAGTATTTT. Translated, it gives CASSIGTARTDTQYF.

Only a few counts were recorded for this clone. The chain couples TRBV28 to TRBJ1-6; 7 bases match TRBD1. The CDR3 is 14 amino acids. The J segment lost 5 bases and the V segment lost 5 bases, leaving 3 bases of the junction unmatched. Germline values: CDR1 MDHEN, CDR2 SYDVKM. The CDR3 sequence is CASSAQGDNSPLHF. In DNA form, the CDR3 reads TGTGCCAGCAGTGCGCAGGGGGATAATTCACCCCTCCACTTT.

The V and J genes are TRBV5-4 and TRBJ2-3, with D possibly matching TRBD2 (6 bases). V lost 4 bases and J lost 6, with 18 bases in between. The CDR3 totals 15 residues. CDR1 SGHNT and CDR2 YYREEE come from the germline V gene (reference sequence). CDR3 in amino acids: CASSAAGTRRDTQYF. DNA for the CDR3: TGTGCCAGCAGCGCCGCCGGGACTCGGCGTGATACGCAGTATTTT.

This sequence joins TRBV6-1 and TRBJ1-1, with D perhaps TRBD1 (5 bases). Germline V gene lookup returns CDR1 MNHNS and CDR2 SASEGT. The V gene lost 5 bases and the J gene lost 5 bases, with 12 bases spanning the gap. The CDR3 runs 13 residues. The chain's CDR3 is CASSPSGGTEAFF. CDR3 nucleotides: TGTGCCAGCAGTCCAAGTGGGGGGACTGAAGCTTTCTTT.

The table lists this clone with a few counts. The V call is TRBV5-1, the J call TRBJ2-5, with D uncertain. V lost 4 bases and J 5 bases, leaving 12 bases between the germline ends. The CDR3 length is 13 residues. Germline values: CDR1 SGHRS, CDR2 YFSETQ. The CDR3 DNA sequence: TGCGCCAGCAGCGTTAGACCCGGGGAGACCCAGTACTTC. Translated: CASSVRPGETQYF.

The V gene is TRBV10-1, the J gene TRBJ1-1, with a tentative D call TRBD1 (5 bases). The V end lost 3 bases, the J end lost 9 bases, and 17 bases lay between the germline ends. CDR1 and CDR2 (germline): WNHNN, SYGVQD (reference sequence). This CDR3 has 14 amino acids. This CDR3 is CASSEGQGVEKAFF. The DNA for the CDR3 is TGCGCCAGCAGTGAAGGCCAGGGCGTAGAAAAAGCTTTCTTT.

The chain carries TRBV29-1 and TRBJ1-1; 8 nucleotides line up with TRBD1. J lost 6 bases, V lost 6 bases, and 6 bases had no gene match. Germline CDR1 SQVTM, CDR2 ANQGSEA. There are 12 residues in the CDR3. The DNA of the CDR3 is TGCAGCGTAGGGGACAGGTGGGCTGAAGCTTTCTTT. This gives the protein CSVGDRWAEAFF. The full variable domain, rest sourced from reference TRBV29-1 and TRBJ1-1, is SAVISQKPSRDICQRGTSLTIQCQVDSQVTMMFWYRQQPGQSLTLIATANQGSEATYESGFVIDKFPISRPNLTFSTLTVSNMSPEDSSIYLCSVGDRWAEAFFGQGTRLTVV.

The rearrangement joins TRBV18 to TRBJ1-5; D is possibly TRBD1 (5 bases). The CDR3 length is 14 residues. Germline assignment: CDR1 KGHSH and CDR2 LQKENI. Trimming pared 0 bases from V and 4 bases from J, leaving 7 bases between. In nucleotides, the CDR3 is TGTGCCAGCTCACCACCGGGGGGGAATCAGCCCCAGCATTTT. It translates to CASSPPGGNQPQHF.

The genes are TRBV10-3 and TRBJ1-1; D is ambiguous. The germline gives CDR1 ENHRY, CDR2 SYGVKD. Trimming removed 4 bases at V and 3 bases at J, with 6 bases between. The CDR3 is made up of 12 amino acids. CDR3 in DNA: TGTGCCATCAGTGGAGTCGACACTGAAGCTTTCTTT. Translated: CAISGVDTEAFF.

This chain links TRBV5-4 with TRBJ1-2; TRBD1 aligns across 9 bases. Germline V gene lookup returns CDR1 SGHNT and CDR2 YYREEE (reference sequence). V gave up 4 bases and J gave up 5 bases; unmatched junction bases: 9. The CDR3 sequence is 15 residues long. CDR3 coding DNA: TGTGCCAGCAGCACCCCGGGACAGGGCCTTTATGGCTACACCTTC. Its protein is CASSTPGQGLYGYTF.

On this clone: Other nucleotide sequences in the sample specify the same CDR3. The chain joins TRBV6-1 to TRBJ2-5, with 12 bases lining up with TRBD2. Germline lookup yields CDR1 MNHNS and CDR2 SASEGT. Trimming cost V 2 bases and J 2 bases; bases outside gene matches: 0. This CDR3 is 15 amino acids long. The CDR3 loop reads CASSELAGGQETQYF. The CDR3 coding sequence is TGTGCCAGCAGTGAACTAGCGGGGGGGCAAGAGACCCAGTACTTC.

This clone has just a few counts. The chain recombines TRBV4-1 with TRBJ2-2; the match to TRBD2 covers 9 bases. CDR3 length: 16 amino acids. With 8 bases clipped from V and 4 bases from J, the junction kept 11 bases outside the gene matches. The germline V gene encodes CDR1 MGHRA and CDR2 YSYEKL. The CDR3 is CASARAGGPSTGELFF. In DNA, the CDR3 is TGCGCCAGCGCCAGGGCGGGGGGGCCTTCCACCGGGGAGCTGTTTTTT.

Written as DNA, the CDR3 is TGTGCCAGTAGTATGTGGGGGGAAAGCAATCAGCCCCAGCATTTT. It encodes CASSMWGESNQPQHF. J is TRBJ1-5 and V is TRBV19; D might be TRBD1 (5 bases). V lost 3 bases and J 1 base, leaving 10 bases between the germline ends. Germline-derived CDR1 and CDR2 are LNHDA and SQIVND (reference sequence). The CDR3 runs to 15 residues. Full variable domain (rest looked up from reference TRBV19 and TRBJ1-5): DGGITQSPKYLFRKEGQNVTLSCEQNLNHDAMYWYRQDPGQGLRLIYYSQIVNDFQKGDIAEGYSVSREKKESFPLTVTSAQKNPTAFYLCASSMWGESNQPQHFGDGTRLSIL.

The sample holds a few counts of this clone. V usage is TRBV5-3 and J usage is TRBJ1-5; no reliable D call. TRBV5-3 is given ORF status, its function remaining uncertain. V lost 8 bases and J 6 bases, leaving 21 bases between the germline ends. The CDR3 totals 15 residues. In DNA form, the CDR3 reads TGTGCCAGGACCCTCGAAGGAGGGATCCCTCAGCCCCAGCATTTT. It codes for CARTLEGGIPQPQHF.

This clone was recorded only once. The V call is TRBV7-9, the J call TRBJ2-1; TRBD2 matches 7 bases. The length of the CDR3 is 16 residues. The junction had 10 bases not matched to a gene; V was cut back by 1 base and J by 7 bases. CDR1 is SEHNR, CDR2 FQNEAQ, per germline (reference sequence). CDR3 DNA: TGTGCCAGCAGCTTAGAGAGAAGCGGGACTAAGAATGAGCAGTTCTTC. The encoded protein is CASSLERSGTKNEQFF.

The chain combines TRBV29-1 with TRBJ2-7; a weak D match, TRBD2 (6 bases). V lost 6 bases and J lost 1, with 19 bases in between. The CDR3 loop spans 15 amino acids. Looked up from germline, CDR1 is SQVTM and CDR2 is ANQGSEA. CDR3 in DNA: TGCAGCGTGGAATCAGCTCGGAGGGGTTCCTACGAGCAGTACTTC. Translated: CSVESARRGSYEQYF.

The CDR3 spells CASSAETGGPQPQHF. DNA for the CDR3: TGTGCCAGCAGTGCAGAAACAGGGGGCCCTCAGCCCCAGCATTTT. This chain joins TRBV6-1 and TRBJ1-5; 9 nucleotides agree with TRBD1. The CDR3 spans 15 residues. Per germline, CDR1 MNHNS and CDR2 SASEGT. The V segment lost 4 bases and the J segment 6 bases; nucleotides outside the gene matches: 7.

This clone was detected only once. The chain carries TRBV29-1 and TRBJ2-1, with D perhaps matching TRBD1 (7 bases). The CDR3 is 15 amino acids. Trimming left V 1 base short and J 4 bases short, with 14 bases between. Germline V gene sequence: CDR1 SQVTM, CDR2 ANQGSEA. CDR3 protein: CSVEAGRGAYNEQFF. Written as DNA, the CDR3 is TGCAGCGTTGAAGCGGGCAGGGGGGCGTACAATGAGCAGTTCTTC.

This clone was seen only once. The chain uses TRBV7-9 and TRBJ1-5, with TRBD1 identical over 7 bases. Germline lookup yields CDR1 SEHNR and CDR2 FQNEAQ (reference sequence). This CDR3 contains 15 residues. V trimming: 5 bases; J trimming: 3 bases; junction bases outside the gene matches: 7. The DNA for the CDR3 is TGTGCCAGCAGCAGGACAGGAGAACCCAATCAGCCCCAGCATTTT. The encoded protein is CASSRTGEPNQPQHF.

CDR3 DNA sequence: TGTGCCACCAGCAGACAACGACTTGAGACTGAAGCTTTCTTT. Protein sequence: CATSRQRLETEAFF. The V call is TRBV15, the J call TRBJ1-1; D not certain. Germline values: CDR1 LNHNV, CDR2 YYDKDF (reference sequence). The CDR3 length is 14 residues. The V and J ends lost 2 bases and 5 bases respectively, with 12 bases between them.